The 14 T cell receptor beta chains reported below all come from one sample, sequenced in a study of identical twins (dated by TCRdb to 2016 to 2017). Library construction relied on 5' RACE. Sequencing used an Illumina HiSeq 2000. Through fastp at Q25 and MiXCR, TCRdb rebuilt clones from the public reads, retaining in-frame beta chains. Identical CDR3 protein sequences are pooled into one entry, listed with their most common genes and DNA. Across this sample there are 300,000 or so distinct CDR3 sequences, with just under 9.5% seen only once. The ten largest make up around 7.1% of the sample. The same data also contributed to another study, on yellow fever vaccine responses in identical twins.

The material sequenced was CD8+ T cells sorted from blood. The receptor source for this set is a woman aged 18 to 35 in good health.

This chain joins TRBV7-9 and TRBJ2-5; D might be TRBD2 (6 bases). The V gene lost 6 bases and the J gene lost 5 bases, with 13 bases spanning the gap. Germline CDR1 and CDR2: SEHNR and FQNEAQ (reference sequence). The CDR3 is 13 amino acids. The DNA of the CDR3 is TGTGCCAGCAGTCCGGGAGTTCCGGAGACCCAGTACTTC. Translation: CASSPGVPETQYF.

This clonotype has a count of ten or more. This rearrangement joins TRBV7-9 to TRBJ2-1; no clear D gene. Deletions cut 5 bases from V and 5 bases from J, with 1 base between. The CDR3 is made up of 10 amino acids. Per the germline V gene, CDR1 is SEHNR and CDR2 is FQNEAQ (reference sequence). The CDR3 sequence: CASSHNEQFF. The CDR3, as DNA: TGTGCCAGCAGCCACAATGAGCAGTTCTTC.

This clonotype came up many times. V gene TRBV5-1 combines with J gene TRBJ2-1; 9 positions match TRBD2. The CDR3 sequence is 15 residues long. With V trimmed by 4 bases and J by 2 bases, 4 bases remained unmatched. CDR1 and CDR2 from the germline V gene are SGHRS and YFSETQ. This chain's CDR3 is CASSLWTSAYNEQFF. The DNA for the CDR3 is TGCGCCAGCAGCCTATGGACTAGCGCCTACAATGAGCAGTTCTTC.

This clonotype was recorded many times. At one of its ends the junction is not consistent with the germline gene, which may arise from a read error. The chain has TRBV7-7 and TRBJ2-5; D is unresolved. Per germline, CDR1 SSHAT and CDR2 FNYEAQ (reference sequence). This CDR3 spans 13 amino acids. This chain's CDR3 is CASSLGRQETQYF. CDR3 bases: TGTGCTAGCAGCTTAGGACGTCAAGAGACCCAGTACTTC.

This clonotype showed up many times. This chain uses TRBV2 with TRBJ2-7; D is perhaps TRBD1 (5 bases). Germline CDR1 is SNHLY and CDR2 is FYNNEI. Trimming stripped 6 bases from V and 7 bases from J, with 13 bases between. This CDR3 has 12 amino acids. This chain's CDR3 is CASSEDRGEQYF. The CDR3, as DNA: TGTGCCAGCAGCGAGGATAGGGGAGAGCAGTACTTC.

This clonotype was recorded at least ten times. The gene calls are TRBV5-6 and TRBJ2-1, with TRBD2 matching over 8 bases. Trimming cost V 1 base and J 5 bases; bases outside gene matches: 8. Germline-derived CDR1 and CDR2 are SGHDT and YYEEEE. This CDR3 comprises 16 residues. CDR3 coding DNA: TGTGCCAGCAGCTTGAAAATGTCGGGACTAGACAATGAGCAGTTCTTC. This gives the protein CASSLKMSGLDNEQFF. Full variable domain (remainder filled in from reference TRBV5-6 and TRBJ2-1): DAGVTQSPTHLIKTRGQQVTLRCSPKSGHDTVSWYQQALGQGPQFIFQYYEEEERQRGNFPDRFSGHQFPNYSSELNVNALLLGDSALYLCASSLKMSGLDNEQFFGPGTRLTVL.

The V and J genes are TRBV10-3 and TRBJ2-1, with 10 bases identical to TRBD2. Germline V gives CDR1 ENHRY, CDR2 SYGVKD. Germline trimming cut 3 bases from V and 8 bases from J; bases unmatched to any gene: 7. The CDR3 covers 15 residues. The CDR3 loop reads CAISDPLAGTHEQFF. CDR3 DNA sequence: TGTGCCATCAGTGACCCACTAGCGGGAACCCATGAGCAGTTCTTC.

The rearrangement uses TRBV7-2 and TRBJ1-2; perhaps TRBD1 as D (6 bases). There are 15 residues in the CDR3. Per germline, CDR1 SGHTA and CDR2 FQGNSA. The V gene lost 5 bases and the J gene lost 1 base, with 14 bases spanning the gap. The DNA for the CDR3 is TGTGCCAGCAGCCCGATATTAGGGGGTAACTATGGCTACACCTTC. It translates to CASSPILGGNYGYTF.

This clonotype was found a few times. The chain has TRBV6-5 and TRBJ2-5; 10 bases match TRBD2. Germline V gives CDR1 MNHEY, CDR2 SVGAGI. V gave up 2 bases and J gave up 4 bases; unmatched junction bases: 4. The length of the CDR3 is 15 residues. The CDR3 sequence: CASSYRPSGRETQYF. The CDR3 nucleotides read TGTGCCAGCAGTTACAGGCCTAGCGGGAGAGAGACCCAGTACTTC.

V is TRBV12-3 or TRBV12-4 and J is TRBJ1-1; maybe TRBD1 (5 bases). The V gene lost 7 bases and the J gene lost 6 bases, with 24 bases spanning the gap. The length of the CDR3 is 16 residues. The CDR3 sequence: CASNLPLGTAAAEAFF. The CDR3 nucleotides are TGTGCCAGCAACCTCCCTCTAGGGACCGCGGCCGCTGAAGCTTTCTTT.

This clonotype was seen a few times. The rearrangement uses TRBV29-1 and TRBJ2-1; D call uncertain. The V end lost 4 bases, the J end lost 7 bases, and 5 bases lay between the germline ends. The CDR3 is 10 residues long. Germline V lookup: CDR1 SQVTM, CDR2 ANQGSEA. The CDR3 region has the DNA TGCAGCGTTGCTGGTAATGAGCAGTTCTTC. It codes for CSVAGNEQFF.

CDR3 residues: CASSLFGLPYEQYF. The CDR3 nucleotides are TGTGCCAGCAGCCTATTCGGGTTGCCCTACGAGCAGTACTTC. V is TRBV12-3 or TRBV12-4 and J is TRBJ2-7; D is ambiguous. The CDR3 has 14 residues. With 6 bases removed from V and 2 bases from J, the gap between germline ends came to 14 bases.

V and J are TRBV7-9 and TRBJ1-1; D might be TRBD1 (6 bases). The CDR3 covers 16 residues. The germline gives CDR1 SEHNR, CDR2 FQNEAQ (reference sequence). V was trimmed by 1 base and J by 1 base, leaving 13 bases between them. The CDR3 region has the DNA TGTGCCAGCAGCTTAGAGGCAGGGGTGGCGAACACTGAAGCTTTCTTT. Its translation is CASSLEAGVANTEAFF.

This clonotype was observed at least ten times. This chain joins TRBV27 and TRBJ2-6; D gene ambiguous. The CDR3 has 13 residues. V was cut by 6 bases and J by 0 bases, with 3 bases left in between. Germline V gene lookup returns CDR1 MNHEY and CDR2 SMNVEV (reference sequence). Here the CDR3 reads CASSGSGANVLTF. The DNA of the CDR3 is TGTGCCAGCAGCGGCTCTGGGGCCAACGTCCTGACTTTC.